The clone carrying this T cell receptor beta chain was found a few times. The data derive from a study of CD8 T cells in ankylosing spondylitis. The junction had 6 bases not matched to a gene; V was cut back by 5 bases and J by 9 bases. Germline lookup yields CDR1 MNHEY and CDR2 SMNVEV (reference sequence). The CDR3 extends over 15 amino acids. TCRdb analysed the 5' RACE reads with MiXCR anew, one entry per CDR3 protein. The sample holds more than 150,000 distinct CDR3 sequences, 13% seen once. This chain connects TRBV27 to TRBJ2-1; TRBD2 matches 14 bases. The source is a male donor with ankylosing spondylitis or in good health (not recorded which). Sequencing used blood, either unsorted or a sorted T cell fraction (not recorded which). The CDR3 DNA sequence: TGTGCCAGCAGTCTAGGGACTAGCGGGAGTAGTGAGCAGTTCTTC. Translated, it gives CASSLGTSGSSEQFF.